This T cell receptor beta chain was sequenced in a study of T cell responses to AZD1222 COVID-19 vaccine (dated by TCRdb to about 2021). In terms of the full investigation: AZD1222 recipients whose second dose came at about 4 weeks and those whose second dose came at about 12 weeks were combined into one group, since spike-specific TCR depth and breadth did not differ between the two schedules. A total of 233 trial participants underwent TCR sequencing, of whom 207 received two doses of AZD1222 and some 26 received two doses of the MenACWY control vaccine. Trial participants were enrolled into age subgroups of 18-55, 56-69 and 70-plus years, which contained around 150, 28 and 57 TCR-sequenced participants, respectively. What the work shows at the level of the full study, not this receptor alone: Nearly half of unique spike-specific TCRs reportedly recognized epitopes outside regions mutated in the B.1.351 and B.1.1.7 variants. CD4 TCRs associated with the vaccine covered the entire spike protein, and the dominant responses were in regions 160-218 and 743-854. A significant rise in spike-specific TCR breadth and depth was observed after two AZD1222 doses relative to day 0 and relative to MenACWY recipients. Conclusions about previously exposed vaccinees are limited because only five or six AZD1222 recipients were SARS-CoV-2 seropositive at baseline. No day 14 peak-response samples were available, so repertoires were characterized only after the peak T cell response. The 56-69-year group was small, and its depth increase did not reach significance, likely because of low power. Most participants were white British and females outnumbered males, and the authors suggested that clonal diversity may have been underestimated.

The CDR3 sequence holds 15 residues, the cysteine and phenylalanine included. Only CDR3 DNA is held: 45 bases, read in frame from base 1. CDR1 LGHNA and CDR2 YSLEER are derived from the germline V gene. Trimming takes 6 bases off V and 4 bases off J; junction bases not matched to a gene: 5. The CDR3 regions of human TCRbeta chains were subjected to immunosequencing. Under the source paper's analysis protocol: TCRs in the repertoires were matched against a reference library of SARS-CoV-2-specific TCRs that had been generated with the MIRA antigen-specificity platform. Breadth was defined as the fraction of unique TCRs that were SARS-CoV-2-associated. Depth was defined as the fraction of total T cells that were SARS-CoV-2-associated. Using the MIRA data, each spike-specific TCR was assigned both to the spike region to which the TCR was reactive and to a CD4 or CD8 class. Log10-transformed breadth and depth values were compared by one-way ANOVA with Sidak's multiple comparisons tests. As stored in TCRdb, this immuneACCESS dataset retains in-frame rearrangements with V and J assigned. A fraction of the clones does not appear; measured against another copy, unresolved V genes explain less than half of the discrepancy, and the remainder lacks a known reason. From that table come the V and J calls and clone size; the DNA was used to work out D and trimming. The sample records under 150,000 clones, around nine tenths of which are singletons. Of the sample, over 3% is held by the ten largest clones.

This specimen's time point label, per the study, means: baseline before first vaccination. Vaccinee samples came from UK trials COV001 and COV002, including a single-blind randomized controlled phase 2/3 trial of AZD1222 (ChAdOx1 nCoV-19) in healthy adults. For TCRbeta chain sequencing, PBMC samples were collected from trial participants at day 0 and at day 28 after the second dose. Notes on this clone: Its cognate antigen has yet to be identified. No clone much larger than this one lies a single base away; base qualities are absent.

The sequence joins TRBV4-3 to TRBJ2-2, and 10 junctional nucleotides match TRBD1. This clonotype was obtained from an adult in good health. Sequenced here: peripheral blood, sampled on day 0 of AZD1222 vaccination. CDR3 protein: CASSTRDRGTGELFF. In nucleotides, the sequence is TGCGCCAGCAGTACCCGGGACAGGGGCACCGGGGAGCTGTTTTTT.